A single sample gave rise to the 25 T cell receptor beta chains below, sequenced in a study of Ad26.COV2.S vaccination and SARS-CoV-2 variants. Sequencing was performed with immunoSEQ multiplex PCR; in TCRdb, only in-frame clones are kept and a portion is missing. This table has over 250,000 clones, roughly 86% appearing once. Treatment here: 15 to 20 received Ad26.COV2.S at low or high dose, single or two shots; a few received placebo; per-sample allocation not given. Sampling took place 63 days after the first vaccine or placebo injection. The source material was peripheral blood, sampled in a trial of Ad26.COV2.S vaccine versus placebo. The receptor source for this set is a person aged 18-65 years who received the Ad26.COV2.S COVID-19 vaccine or a placebo.

The chain uses TRBV7-9 and TRBJ2-7, with 15 bases matching TRBD2. CDR1 and CDR2 (germline): SEHNR, FQNEAQ (reference sequence). This CDR3 has 15 amino acids. V shed 1 base, J shed 9 bases, and the junction held 4 bases outside the gene matches. CDR3 bases: TGTGCCAGCAGCTTAGGGGGACTAGCGGGAGGATGGCAGTACTTC. Residues: CASSLGGLAGGWQYF.

As to this clone: Other DNA variants within this sample encode the same CDR3. The chain carries TRBV5-1 and TRBJ2-5; D remains unclear. The CDR3 runs 14 residues. Germline-derived CDR1 and CDR2 are SGHRS and YFSETQ. The V end lost 0 bases, the J end lost 0 bases, and 6 bases lay between the germline ends. CDR3 sequence reads: CASSLVPDQETQYF. DNA of the CDR3: TGCGCCAGCAGCTTGGTCCCTGACCAAGAGACCCAGTACTTC. The full variable domain, rest sourced from reference TRBV5-1 and TRBJ2-5, is KAGVTQTPRYLIKTRGQQVTLSCSPISGHRSVSWYQQTPGQGLQFLFEYFSETQRNKGNFPGRFSGRQFSNSRSEMNVSTLELGDSALYLCASSLVPDQETQYFGPGTRLLVL.

This clone is a singleton in its sample. The chain uses TRBV5-1 and TRBJ2-2; maybe TRBD2 (6 bases). V gave up 0 bases and J gave up 1 base, with 13 bases separating them. Germline V lookup: CDR1 SGHRS, CDR2 YFSETQ. The CDR3 totals 17 residues. This chain's CDR3 is CASSLAGGGRNTGELFF. The CDR3 DNA sequence: TGCGCCAGCAGCTTGGCCGGGGGAGGCCGGAACACCGGGGAGCTGTTTTTT. The variable domain in full, completed from reference TRBV5-1 and TRBJ2-2, reads KAGVTQTPRYLIKTRGQQVTLSCSPISGHRSVSWYQQTPGQGLQFLFEYFSETQRNKGNFPGRFSGRQFSNSRSEMNVSTLELGDSALYLCASSLAGGGRNTGELFFGEGSRLTVL.

About this clone: At one of its ends the junction is not consistent with the germline gene, which may arise from a read error. The chain links TRBV18 to TRBJ1-3; D is perhaps TRBD1 (5 bases). The CDR3 contains 16 residues. Per the germline V gene, CDR1 is KGHSH and CDR2 is LQKENI. The CDR3: CASTPSSQGSGNTIYF. In DNA form, the CDR3 reads TGTGCCAGCACACCCTCGAGCCAGGGATCCGGAAACACCATATATTTT.

The chain links TRBV27 to TRBJ2-3; D is possibly TRBD2 (6 bases). Germline CDR1 and CDR2: MNHEY and SMNVEV (reference sequence). The CDR3 is 15 amino acids. V was shortened by 5 bases and J by 2 bases, with 14 bases between the two germline ends. The CDR3 nucleotides read TGTGCCAGCAGTAAACTAGCCGCAAACACAGATACGCAGTATTTT. It specifies CASSKLAANTDTQYF.

The chain has TRBV5-4 and TRBJ1-1; perhaps TRBD1 as D (5 bases). This CDR3 is built from 16 residues. Per the germline V gene, CDR1 is SGHNT and CDR2 is YYREEE (reference sequence). The V and J ends lost 3 bases and 5 bases respectively, with 20 bases between them. CDR3 amino acids: CASSSPGSRTGTEAFF. CDR3 bases: TGTGCCAGCAGCTCGCCAGGGAGCCGAACGGGGACTGAAGCTTTCTTT.

The chain recombines TRBV4-2 with TRBJ2-1; D gene unclear. Trimming pared 0 bases from V and 10 bases from J, leaving 4 bases between. CDR1 and CDR2 (germline): LGHNA, YNFKEQ. The CDR3 is made up of 11 amino acids. The CDR3 DNA reads TGTGCCAGCAGCCAAGACAGGGAGCAGTTCTTC. Translation gives CASSQDREQFF.

The count of this clone is one. The gene calls are TRBV11-2 and TRBJ2-3; D unresolved. The germline CDR1 and CDR2 sequences are SGHAT and FQNNGV. This CDR3 spans 10 amino acids. Deletions cut 3 bases from V and 7 bases from J, with 2 bases between. CDR3 loop: CASSLNTQYF. CDR3 sequence (DNA): TGTGCCAGCAGCTTGAATACGCAGTATTTT. The variable domain in full, completed from reference TRBV11-2 and TRBJ2-3, reads EAGVAQSPRYKIIEKRQSVAFWCNPISGHATLYWYQQILGQGPKLLIQFQNNGVVDDSQLPKDRFSAERLKGVDSTLKIQPAKLEDSAVYLCASSLNTQYFGPGTRLTVL.

The V gene is TRBV25-1, the J gene TRBJ2-7; D unclear. The V end lost 8 bases, the J end lost 5 bases, and 13 bases lay between the germline ends. The length of the CDR3 is 12 residues. Per the germline V gene, CDR1 is MGHDK and CDR2 is SYGVNS. This CDR3 reads CASEFPRDEQYF. DNA of the CDR3: TGTGCCAGCGAATTTCCTAGGGACGAGCAGTACTTC.

The rearrangement uses TRBV7-9 and TRBJ2-5; 11 bases align to TRBD2. The germline V gene encodes CDR1 SEHNR and CDR2 FQNEAQ (reference sequence). V was pared by 4 bases and J by 5 bases, with 15 bases of the junction left unmatched. This CDR3 has 18 residues. The CDR3 bases are TGTGCCAGCAGCTCGATAGTCGGTAGCGGGAGGGCCGTGGAGACCCAGTACTTC. It translates to CASSSIVGSGRAVETQYF. The full variable domain, completed using reference TRBV7-9 and TRBJ2-5, is DTGVSQNPRHKITKRGQNVTFRCDPISEHNRLYWYRQTLGQGPEFLTYFQNEAQLEKSRLLSDRFSAERPKGSFSTLEIQRTEQGDSAMYLCASSSIVGSGRAVETQYFGPGTRLLVL.

The chain carries TRBV9 and TRBJ2-5; 12 nucleotides agree with TRBD2. Trimming took 4 bases from V and 5 from J; bases not matched to a gene: 12. The V gene's germline CDR1 is SGDLS and CDR2 YYNGEE. This CDR3 is 17 amino acids long. DNA for the CDR3: TGTGCCAGCAGCCAAGGACTAGCGGGAACAAACCTCGAGACCCAGTACTTC. Its translation is CASSQGLAGTNLETQYF.

The rearrangement links TRBV5-4 to TRBJ1-1, with D perhaps matching TRBD1 (5 bases). Germline V gene sequence: CDR1 SGHNT, CDR2 YYREEE (reference sequence). This CDR3 has 13 amino acids. The V and J ends lost 4 bases and 5 bases respectively, with 12 bases between them. The CDR3: CASSGGTATEAFF. For the CDR3, the DNA is TGTGCCAGCAGCGGGGGGACTGCTACTGAAGCTTTCTTT.

The chain links TRBV6-5 to TRBJ1-5, with TRBD1 as a possible D gene (5 bases). CDR3 length equals 15 residues. V dropped 2 bases and J dropped 1 base, with 9 bases sitting between them. Germline V CDR1 and CDR2: MNHEY, SVGAGI. This chain's CDR3 is CASSYDQGSNQPQHF. CDR3 coding DNA: TGTGCCAGCAGTTACGACCAGGGAAGCAATCAGCCCCAGCATTTT.

This chain joins TRBV30 and TRBJ2-1; 7 positions match TRBD1. This CDR3 has 13 amino acids. After removal of 2 bases from V and 9 bases from J, the junction contained 7 bases not matched to a gene. Germline CDR1 reads GTSNPN; CDR2 reads SVGIG (reference sequence). Here the CDR3 DNA reads TGTGCCTGGAGTAAGGGGGCGCGCGGTGAGCAGTTCTTC. This translates into CAWSKGARGEQFF.

As concerns this clone: The junction departs from germline at one end; a sequencing error may be responsible. This chain joins TRBV12-3 or TRBV12-4 and TRBJ2-1; TRBD2 matches 13 bases. The CDR3 contains 13 residues. The CDR3: CASSLGTSGKKVF. The DNA of the CDR3 is TGTGCCAGCAGTCTTGGGACTAGCGGGAAGAAGGTCTTC.

The chain combines TRBV25-1 with TRBJ2-7; 10 nucleotides match TRBD1. The CDR3 is 16 residues long. Germline trimming cut 0 bases from V and 5 bases from J; bases unmatched to any gene: 7. The germline V gene encodes CDR1 MGHDK and CDR2 SYGVNS. The CDR3 spells CASSEYGTGDQDEQYF. CDR3 bases: TGTGCCAGCAGTGAATATGGGACAGGGGACCAAGACGAGCAGTACTTC.

This clone has only one observation. The chain employs TRBV6-5 and TRBJ1-5; 8 positions agree with TRBD1. The CDR3 is 13 residues long. The V gene's germline CDR1 is MNHEY and CDR2 SVGAGI. Trimming at V came to 8 bases and at J to 6 bases, leaving 6 bases not matched to a gene. The CDR3 loop reads CASRQGASQPQHF. CDR3 sequence (DNA): TGTGCCAGCCGGCAGGGGGCCAGTCAGCCCCAGCATTTT.

V usage is TRBV15 and J usage is TRBJ2-5; D is possibly TRBD2 (5 bases). Germline V lookup: CDR1 LNHNV, CDR2 YYDKDF (reference sequence). This CDR3 spans 15 amino acids. The ends were cut back, 3 bases at V and 3 bases at J, with 14 bases in the middle. The CDR3 coding sequence is TGTGCCACCAGCAGGATAGGCGGGTCAAAAGAGACCCAGTACTTC. Protein sequence: CATSRIGGSKETQYF.

This rearrangement joins TRBV9 to TRBJ2-7; the match to TRBD2 covers 9 bases. J was trimmed by 4 bases and V by 2 bases; bases with no gene match: 13. CDR1 is SGDLS, CDR2 YYNGEE, per germline. This CDR3 is 17 amino acids long. CDR3 region: CASSVRGDLAGIYEQYF. In DNA form, the CDR3 reads TGTGCCAGCAGCGTTAGGGGGGATCTAGCGGGGATATACGAGCAGTACTTC.

V and J are TRBV7-2 and TRBJ2-7, with 8 bases matching TRBD2. Trimming cost V 4 bases and J 2 bases; bases outside gene matches: 7. CDR1 and CDR2 from the germline V gene are SGHTA and FQGNSA. The CDR3 length is 15 residues. For the CDR3, the DNA is TGTGCCAGCAGCTGGGGCGGGGGGCCACCCTACGAGCAGTACTTC. This gives the protein CASSWGGGPPYEQYF.

The CDR3 nucleotides read TGTGCCAGCAGTTACGGCGGACAGGGGGTTTACAATGAGCAGTTCTTC. Its protein product is CASSYGGQGVYNEQFF. The chain recombines TRBV6-6 with TRBJ2-1; TRBD1 matches at 10 bases. The V gene end was trimmed by 2 bases and the J gene end by 4 bases; junction bases not matched to a gene: 5. This CDR3 contains 16 residues. Germline CDR1 MNHNY, CDR2 SVGAGI (reference sequence).

The V gene is TRBV28, the J gene TRBJ1-2; 7 bases line up with TRBD1. V dropped 8 bases and J dropped 2; count of bases not matched to a gene: 2. Germline V gene lookup returns CDR1 MDHEN and CDR2 SYDVKM. The CDR3 is 12 residues long. CDR3 coding DNA: TGTGCCAGCGGGGGACAGAACTATGGCTACACCTTC. Amino acid sequence: CASGGQNYGYTF.

This clone was counted once. Here the CDR3 DNA reads TGTGCCAGCAGCTTAGTTGGACAGCGAGAAAATGAGCAGTTCTTC. This translates into CASSLVGQRENEQFF. The chain joins TRBV7-2 to TRBJ2-1, with TRBD1 as a possible D gene (6 bases). CDR3 size: 15 residues. The germline gives CDR1 SGHTA, CDR2 FQGNSA. V was trimmed by 1 base and J by 7 bases, leaving 14 bases between them.

The chain employs TRBV5-1 and TRBJ1-3; TRBD1 aligns across 8 bases. The CDR3 loop spans 14 amino acids. Germline lookup yields CDR1 SGHRS and CDR2 YFSETQ. V gave up 4 bases and J gave up 8 bases; unmatched junction bases: 8. The CDR3: CASSRDRSVDTIYF. Written as DNA, the CDR3 is TGCGCCAGCAGCCGGGACAGGTCTGTGGACACCATATATTTT.

The gene calls are TRBV28 and TRBJ1-2; D ambiguous. Per germline, CDR1 MDHEN and CDR2 SYDVKM. The V end was cut by 2 bases, the J end by 4 bases, with 5 bases between. This CDR3 spans 12 amino acids. This CDR3 reads CASSLPVYGYTF. CDR3 bases: TGTGCCAGCAGTTTACCTGTCTATGGCTACACCTTC.